Detailed here is one T cell receptor (beta chain). Its target is unknown. The data belong to a study of T cells in localized non-small cell lung cancer. Whole-study results and caveats: There was an association of higher blood T cell density with longer overall survival. Adjacent lung held a median roughly 54 of the top 100 tumor clones. Sequencing, confined to only one tumor region, leaves heterogeneity possible.

This table comes from immunoSEQ multiplex PCR, and its TCRdb copy is limited to in-frame clones, with some not included. The data show about 22,000 clones, roughly nine tenths seen once. This clonotype originated in a man aged 40 to 75 with stage II squamous cell lung carcinoma. The source material was PBMCs, sampled before any cancer treatment.

DNA for the CDR3: TGTGCCAGCAGTGAATATCACAGGGCCGGGGCACCCCTCCACTTT. It translates to CASSEYHRAGAPLHF. The rearrangement uses TRBV25-1 and TRBJ1-6; weak D call: TRBD1 (6 bases). The V gene lost 0 bases and the J gene lost 11 bases, with 14 bases spanning the gap. The CDR3 runs 15 residues. CDR1 MGHDK and CDR2 SYGVNS come from the germline V gene.